This section outlines one TCR beta chain sequence together with its context. The data are from a study of OX40 agonist ivuxolimab in advanced cancers. Germline loops: CDR1 SGHRS, CDR2 YFSETQ. This CDR3 region has 13 residues. The V end was cut by 3 bases, the J end by 2 bases, with 8 bases between. Clones were read by immunoSEQ multiplex PCR, and TCRdb kept only the in-frame ones, dropping some. Of around 100,000 clones listed, 90% are singletons. The chain joins TRBV5-1 to TRBJ1-1, with TRBD1 as a possible D gene (5 bases). The clonotype was recovered from an adult with an advanced solid tumor such as melanoma, head and neck, liver or kidney cancer. Sequencing used CD4+ or CD8+ T cells sorted from blood, obtained in a trial of the OX40 agonist ivuxolimab. The DNA of the CDR3 is TGCGCCAGCAGCTGGGGGGTAAACACTGAAGCTTTCTTT. Translated, it gives CASSWGVNTEAFF. Supplemented by reference TRBV5-1 and TRBJ1-1, the full variable domain reads KAGVTQTPRYLIKTRGQQVTLSCSPISGHRSVSWYQQTPGQGLQFLFEYFSETQRNKGNFPGRFSGRQFSNSRSEMNVSTLELGDSALYLCASSWGVNTEAFFGQGTRLTVV.